These T cell receptor beta chains were read from a single sample in a study of glioma-infiltrating T cells. TCRdb re-called the multiplex PCR reads through MiXCR, storing one row per CDR3 protein. This table has fewer than 200,000 distinct CDR3 sequences, 43% appearing once. What was sequenced was glioma tissue, nonneoplastic brain tissue, or PBMCs (not recorded which). The source is a human donor with low-grade glioma or glioblastoma, undergoing nonglioma brain surgery, or in good health (not recorded which). Each CDR3 is given with its conserved first and last residue. Fields, in order: CDR3 protein, CDR3 DNA, D gene, clone size, V gene, J gene. D genes are given only for firm matches. Size is omitted from some rows. Given values are once, few, many or a class for expanded clones.

CASSLSQGQGADTQYF	TGTGCCAGCAGCTTGAGTCAGGGACAGGGGGCAGATACGCAGTATTTT	TRBD1	.	TRBV7-2	TRBJ2-3
CASSADGYSYNEQFF	TGTGCCAGCAGTGCGGACGGTTACTCCTACAATGAGCAGTTCTTC	.	many	TRBV6-1	TRBJ2-1
CASSVRLAGADTQYF	TGTGCCAGCAGTGTGAGACTAGCGGGGGCAGATACGCAGTATTTT	TRBD2	.	TRBV7-9	TRBJ2-3
CSARDSGTREQYF	TGCAGTGCTAGAGATAGCGGGACTCGGGAGCAGTACTTC	TRBD2	many	TRBV20-1	TRBJ2-7
CASSILGTAENSPLHF	TGTGCCAGTAGTATCCTTGGGACAGCCGAAAATTCACCCCTCCACTTT	TRBD1	.	TRBV19	TRBJ1-6
CASSFDGSTEAFF	TGCGCCAGCAGCTTCGATGGATCCACTGAAGCTTTCTTT	.	few	TRBV5-1	TRBJ1-1
CASSFSAYGYTF	TGTGCCAGCAGCTTCAGCGCCTATGGCTACACCTTC	.	many	TRBV7-9	TRBJ1-2
CSAGAHKRDHEQYF	TGCAGTGCTGGGGCCCATAAGCGGGACCACGAGCAGTACTTC	TRBD2	many	TRBV20-1	TRBJ2-7
CASRSGLAGNTDTQYF	TGTGCCAGCAGGTCCGGACTAGCGGGAAACACAGATACGCAGTATTTT	TRBD2	many	TRBV6-1	TRBJ2-3
CATSSAGTVKVQTQYF	TGTGCCACCAGCTCGGCAGGGACGGTCAAGGTTCAGACCCAGTACTTC	.	.	TRBV24-1	TRBJ2-5
CSDSIGSTEALF	TGCAGTGATAGTATTGGCAGCACTGAAGCTTTATTT	.	.	TRBV20-1	TRBJ1-1
CASSPTEGTEAFF	TGTGCCAGCTCTCCGACCGAGGGGACTGAAGCTTTCTTT	.	few	TRBV18	TRBJ1-1
CASALGHNQPQHF	TGTGCCAGCGCTCTAGGTCACAATCAGCCCCAGCATTTT	.	many	TRBV27	TRBJ1-5
CVSSLFGAQSYEQYF	TGTGTTAGCAGTTTATTTGGGGCGCAGAGCTACGAGCAGTACTTC	.	.	TRBV27	TRBJ2-7
CASSSTAGGDGNTIYF	TGTGCCAGCAGTTCCACCGCAGGGGGAGATGGAAACACCATATATTTT	TRBD1	few	TRBV12-3/TRBV12-4	TRBJ1-3
CASSPQLGRTTEAFF	TGTGCCAGCAGTCCACAATTGGGCAGGACCACTGAAGCTTTCTTT	.	few	TRBV12-3/TRBV12-4	TRBJ1-1
CASSLITQTQYF	TGTGCCAGCAGTTTAATTACGCAGACCCAGTACTTC	.	many	TRBV28	TRBJ2-5
CASTLGGMNTEVFF	TGTGCCAGCACCCTGGGAGGTATGAACACTGAAGTTTTCTTT	.	.	TRBV2	TRBJ1-1
CASSLAGSFTDTQYF	TGCGCCAGCAGCTTGGCAGGGTCCTTCACAGATACGCAGTATTTT	.	.	TRBV5-1	TRBJ2-3
CASSYKGGTEAFF	TGTGCCAGCAGTTACAAGGGGGGGACTGAAGCTTTCTTT	.	many	TRBV6-6	TRBJ1-1
CSARDRRAINYGYTF	TGCAGTGCTAGAGATAGGAGGGCGATAAACTATGGCTACACCTTC	.	many	TRBV20-1	TRBJ1-2
CASSLSGYLSEAFF	TGTGCCAGCAGTTTGTCCGGTTATCTCTCAGAAGCTTTCTTT	.	many	TRBV28	TRBJ1-1